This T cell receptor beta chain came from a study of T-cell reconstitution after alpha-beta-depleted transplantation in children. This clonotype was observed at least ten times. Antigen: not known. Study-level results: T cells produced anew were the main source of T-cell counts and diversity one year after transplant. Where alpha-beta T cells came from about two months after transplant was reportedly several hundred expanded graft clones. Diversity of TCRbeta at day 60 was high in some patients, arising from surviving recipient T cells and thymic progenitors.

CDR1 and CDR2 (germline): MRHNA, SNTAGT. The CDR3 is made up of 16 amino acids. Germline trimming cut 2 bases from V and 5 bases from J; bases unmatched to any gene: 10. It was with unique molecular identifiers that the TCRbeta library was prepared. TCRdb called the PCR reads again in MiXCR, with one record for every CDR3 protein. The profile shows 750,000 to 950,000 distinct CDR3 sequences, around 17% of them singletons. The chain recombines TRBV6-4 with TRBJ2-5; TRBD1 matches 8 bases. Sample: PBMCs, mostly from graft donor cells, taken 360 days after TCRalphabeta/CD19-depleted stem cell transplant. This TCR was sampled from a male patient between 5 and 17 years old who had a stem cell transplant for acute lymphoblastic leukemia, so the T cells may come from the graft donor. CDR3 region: CASSDTFNRGMETQYF. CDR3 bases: TGTGCCAGCAGTGACACGTTTAACAGGGGGATGGAGACCCAGTACTTC.